This T cell receptor (beta chain) was documented in a study of blood T cell repertoires in COVID-19. As for the study in general: The United States, Italy and Spain were the sources of the acute and convalescent COVID-19 samples. T cells, B-cell-depleted T cells, or PBMCs supplied cDNA or gDNA.

CDR3 size: 16 residues. CDR1 is SGHRS and CDR2 is YFSETQ in the germline V gene. V shed 1 base, J shed 6 bases, and the junction held 10 bases outside the gene matches. The authors' processing: Nucleated cell number was recorded as an estimate derived from reference gene primer amplification. The assay was immunoSEQ multiplex PCR, and TCRdb's table has in-frame clones only and misses some. V, J and clone size are taken as reported in that table, and D and trimming were inferred from the DNA itself. The sample records around 50,000 clones, 82% being singletons. Material: peripheral blood. The chain combines TRBV5-1 with TRBJ2-1; the match to TRBD1 covers 7 bases. The clonotype was recovered from a woman aged 60-70 years with acute or convalescent COVID-19. Here the CDR3 reads CASSLRQGLIGNEQFF. The CDR3 region has the DNA TGCGCCAGCAGCTTGCGACAGGGTCTAATTGGCAATGAGCAGTTCTTC.